Below, one T cell receptor (beta chain) is given with its context. Its antigen remains unknown. The CDR3 is made up of 15 amino acids. V was pared by 6 bases and J by 1 base, with 13 bases between. Germline CDR1 reads MNHNS; CDR2 reads SASEGT. The sample comes from a study of OX40 agonist ivuxolimab in advanced cancers. For the study at large: Patients were dosed with the agonistic anti-OX40 (CD134) antibody ivuxolimab. Study-wide results and caveats: On average, CD8+ T cells showed a greater number of expanded clones than CD4+. Some nonresponders also had low normalized T-cell clonal expansion. Dosing at 0.1 to 3.0 mg/kg was accompanied by clonal expansion of CD4+ and CD8+ blood T cells by week 6.

Here immunoSEQ multiplex PCR was the method, and the copy in TCRdb shows in-frame clones only, minus some. The table includes fewer than 85,000 clones, about nine tenths detected once. Specimen: CD4+ or CD8+ T cells sorted from blood, collected in a trial of the OX40 agonist ivuxolimab. The source is an adult with an advanced solid tumor such as melanoma, head and neck, liver or kidney cancer. This sequence joins TRBV6-1 and TRBJ1-5; possible D gene TRBD1, 5 bases. The CDR3 spells CASRDGTGSNQPQHF. Written as DNA, the CDR3 is TGTGCCAGCAGGGACGGGACGGGAAGCAATCAGCCCCAGCATTTT.